This T cell receptor beta chain was sequenced for a study of T cell responses to AZD1222 COVID-19 vaccine. General observations from the study: Donors were mostly white British, more females; clonal diversity possibly underestimated. After two AZD1222 doses, spike-specific TCR breadth and depth rose versus day 0.

The repertoire was sequenced with immunoSEQ multiplex PCR; TCRdb's copy has only in-frame clones and lacks some. The table shows tens of thousands of clones, with roughly 90% occurring only once. V shed 5 bases, J shed 4 bases, and the junction held 7 bases outside the gene matches. Germline V gene data show CDR1 as LNHDA and CDR2 as SQIVND (reference sequence). The CDR3 is 15 amino acids. To note about this clone: Its specificity is not known.

The chain carries TRBV19 and TRBJ2-7; 11 nucleotides agree with TRBD2. This TCR was sampled from an adult in good health. This specimen was peripheral blood, taken on day 0 of AZD1222 vaccination. In nucleotides, the CDR3 is TGTGCCAGTAGTCCCCAGCTAGCGGGGGGATACGAGCAGTACTTC. Amino acids: CASSPQLAGGYEQYF.